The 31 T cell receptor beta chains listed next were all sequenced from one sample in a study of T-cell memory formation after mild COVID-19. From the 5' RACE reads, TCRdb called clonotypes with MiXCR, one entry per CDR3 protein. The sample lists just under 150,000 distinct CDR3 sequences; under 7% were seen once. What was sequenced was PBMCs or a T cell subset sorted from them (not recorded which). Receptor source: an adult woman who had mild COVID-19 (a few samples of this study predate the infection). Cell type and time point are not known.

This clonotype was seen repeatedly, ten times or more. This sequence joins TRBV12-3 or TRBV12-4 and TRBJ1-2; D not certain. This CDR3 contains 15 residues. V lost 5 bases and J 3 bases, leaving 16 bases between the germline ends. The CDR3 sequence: CASSNRDTEDYGYTF. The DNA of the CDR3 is TGTGCCAGCAGTAATCGCGACACAGAAGACTATGGCTACACCTTC.

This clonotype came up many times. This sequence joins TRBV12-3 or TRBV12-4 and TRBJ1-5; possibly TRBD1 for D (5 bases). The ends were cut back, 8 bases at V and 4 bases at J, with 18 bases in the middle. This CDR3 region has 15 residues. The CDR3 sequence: CASGELGGINQPQHF. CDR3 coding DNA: TGTGCCAGCGGTGAATTGGGGGGGATTAATCAGCCCCAGCATTTT.

In nucleotides, the CDR3 is TGTGCCAGCAGCTCCGGACTAGCGGGGGTAGGGACCCAGTACTTC. Protein sequence: CASSSGLAGVGTQYF. The chain couples TRBV7-9 to TRBJ2-5, with 13 bases that match TRBD2. After removal of 4 bases from V and 7 bases from J, the junction contained 6 bases not matched to a gene. CDR1 and CDR2 (germline): SEHNR, FQNEAQ (reference sequence). This CDR3 contains 15 residues. Complete variable domain (other parts from reference TRBV7-9 and TRBJ2-5): DTGVSQNPRHKITKRGQNVTFRCDPISEHNRLYWYRQTLGQGPEFLTYFQNEAQLEKSRLLSDRFSAERPKGSFSTLEIQRTEQGDSAMYLCASSSGLAGVGTQYFGPGTRLLVL.

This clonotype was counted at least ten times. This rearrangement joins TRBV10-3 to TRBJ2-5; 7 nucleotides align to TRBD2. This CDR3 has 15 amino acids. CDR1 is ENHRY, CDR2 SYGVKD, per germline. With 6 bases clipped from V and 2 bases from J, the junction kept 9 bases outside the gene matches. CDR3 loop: CAISLGLVEQETQYF. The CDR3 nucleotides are TGTGCCATCAGCCTAGGACTAGTTGAACAAGAGACCCAGTACTTC.

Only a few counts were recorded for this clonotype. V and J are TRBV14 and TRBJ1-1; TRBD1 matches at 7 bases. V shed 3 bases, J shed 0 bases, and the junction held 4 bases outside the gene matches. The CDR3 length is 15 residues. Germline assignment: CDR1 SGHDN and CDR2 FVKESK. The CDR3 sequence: CASSQRQGMNTEAFF. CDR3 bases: TGTGCCAGCAGCCAGAGACAGGGTATGAACACTGAAGCTTTCTTT.

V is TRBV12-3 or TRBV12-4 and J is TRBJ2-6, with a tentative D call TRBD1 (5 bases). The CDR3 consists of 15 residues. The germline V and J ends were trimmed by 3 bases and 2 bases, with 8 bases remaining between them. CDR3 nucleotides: TGTGCCAGCAGTTTTGGGGCCGCTGGGGCCAACGTCCTGACTTTC. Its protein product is CASSFGAAGANVLTF.

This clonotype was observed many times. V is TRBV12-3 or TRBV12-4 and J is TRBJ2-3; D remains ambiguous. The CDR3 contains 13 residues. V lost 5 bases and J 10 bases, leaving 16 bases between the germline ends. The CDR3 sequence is CASSVGRVSSQYF. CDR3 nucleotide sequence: TGTGCCAGCAGTGTCGGCCGAGTCTCATCGCAGTATTTT.

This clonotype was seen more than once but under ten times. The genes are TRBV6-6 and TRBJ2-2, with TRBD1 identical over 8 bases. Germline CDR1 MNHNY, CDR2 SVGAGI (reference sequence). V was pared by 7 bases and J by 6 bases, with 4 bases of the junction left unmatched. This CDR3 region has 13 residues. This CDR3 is CASTGQVSGELFF. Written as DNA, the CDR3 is TGTGCCAGCACGGGACAGGTATCCGGGGAGCTGTTTTTT.

As DNA, the CDR3 is TGTGCCAGCAGCGGGGGGAGGTACACCGGGGAGCTGTTTTTT. Its protein is CASSGGRYTGELFF. The chain combines TRBV7-2 with TRBJ2-2; perhaps TRBD2 as D (6 bases). The CDR3 runs to 14 residues. Per germline, CDR1 SGHTA and CDR2 FQGNSA. Trimming took off 5 bases at V and 3 bases at J, with 10 bases between the two ends.

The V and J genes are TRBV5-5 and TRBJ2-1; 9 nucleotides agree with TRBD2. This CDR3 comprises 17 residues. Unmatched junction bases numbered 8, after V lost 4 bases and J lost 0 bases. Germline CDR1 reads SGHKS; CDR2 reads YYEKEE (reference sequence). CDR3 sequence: CASSRLADLSSYNEQFF. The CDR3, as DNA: TGTGCCAGCAGCAGACTAGCGGACCTTAGCTCCTACAATGAGCAGTTCTTC. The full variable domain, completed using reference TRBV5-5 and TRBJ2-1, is DAGVTQSPTHLIKTRGQQVTLRCSPISGHKSVSWYQQVLGQGPQFIFQYYEKEERGRGNFPDRFSARQFPNYSSELNVNALLLGDSALYLCASSRLADLSSYNEQFFGPGTRLTVL.

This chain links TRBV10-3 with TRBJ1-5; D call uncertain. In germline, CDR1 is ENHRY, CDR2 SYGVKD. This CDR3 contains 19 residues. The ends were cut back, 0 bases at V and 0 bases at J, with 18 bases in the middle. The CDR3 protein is CAISESLRGRAYSNQPQHF. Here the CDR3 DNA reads TGTGCCATCAGTGAGTCCTTGCGGGGTAGGGCATATAGCAATCAGCCCCAGCATTTT.

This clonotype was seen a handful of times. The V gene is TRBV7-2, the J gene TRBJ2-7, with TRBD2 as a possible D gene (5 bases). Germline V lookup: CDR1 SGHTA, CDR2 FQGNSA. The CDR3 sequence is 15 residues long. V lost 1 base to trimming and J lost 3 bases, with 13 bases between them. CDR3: CASSLEDLSGYEQYF. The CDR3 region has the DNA TGTGCCAGCAGCTTAGAGGACTTGAGTGGCTACGAGCAGTACTTC.

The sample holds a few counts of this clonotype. Written as DNA, the CDR3 is TGTGCCACCAGTGTTCTAGACAGGGACCATTCACCCCTCCACTTT. It specifies CATSVLDRDHSPLHF. J is TRBJ1-6 and V is TRBV24-1; 7 bases map to TRBD1. Germline CDR1 reads KGHDR; CDR2 reads SFDVKD. V lost 5 bases to trimming and J lost 8 bases; unmatched junction nucleotides: 8. The CDR3 spans 15 residues.

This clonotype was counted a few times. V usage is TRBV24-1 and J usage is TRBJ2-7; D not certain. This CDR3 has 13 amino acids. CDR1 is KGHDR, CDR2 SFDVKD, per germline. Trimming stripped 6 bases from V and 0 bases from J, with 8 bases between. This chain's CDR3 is CATSRASSYEQYF. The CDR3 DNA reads TGTGCCACCAGTCGGGCCAGCTCCTACGAGCAGTACTTC.

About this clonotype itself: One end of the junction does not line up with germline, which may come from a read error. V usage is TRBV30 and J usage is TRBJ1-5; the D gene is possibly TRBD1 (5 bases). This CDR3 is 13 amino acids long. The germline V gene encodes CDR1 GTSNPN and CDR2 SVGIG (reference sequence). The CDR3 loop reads CAFRLGVNQPQQF. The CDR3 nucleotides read TGTGCCTTCCGGCTGGGGGTCAATCAGCCCCAGCAATTT. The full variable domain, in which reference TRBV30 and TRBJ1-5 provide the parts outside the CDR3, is SQTIHQWPATLVQPVGSPLSLECTVEGTSNPNLYWYRQAAGRGLQLLFYSVGIGQISSEVPQNLSASRPQDRQFILSSKKLLLSDSGFYLCAFRLGVNQPQQFGDGTRLSIL.

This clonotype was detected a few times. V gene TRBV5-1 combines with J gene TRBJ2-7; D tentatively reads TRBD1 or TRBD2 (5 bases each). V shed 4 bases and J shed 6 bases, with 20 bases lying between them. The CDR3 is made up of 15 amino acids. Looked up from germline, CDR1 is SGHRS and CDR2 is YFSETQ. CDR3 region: CASSIGAGTLGEQYF. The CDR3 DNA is TGCGCCAGCAGCATTGGGGCAGGGACGCTGGGCGAGCAGTACTTC.

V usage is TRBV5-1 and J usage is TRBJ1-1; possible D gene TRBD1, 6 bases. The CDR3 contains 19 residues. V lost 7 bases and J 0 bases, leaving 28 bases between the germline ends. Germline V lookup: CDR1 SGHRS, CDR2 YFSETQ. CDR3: CASAFRYLRQGRLNTEAFF. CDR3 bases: TGCGCCAGCGCATTCAGGTATCTACGCCAGGGGAGGTTGAACACTGAAGCTTTCTTT. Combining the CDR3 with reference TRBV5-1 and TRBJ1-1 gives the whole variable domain KAGVTQTPRYLIKTRGQQVTLSCSPISGHRSVSWYQQTPGQGLQFLFEYFSETQRNKGNFPGRFSGRQFSNSRSEMNVSTLELGDSALYLCASAFRYLRQGRLNTEAFFGQGTRLTVV.

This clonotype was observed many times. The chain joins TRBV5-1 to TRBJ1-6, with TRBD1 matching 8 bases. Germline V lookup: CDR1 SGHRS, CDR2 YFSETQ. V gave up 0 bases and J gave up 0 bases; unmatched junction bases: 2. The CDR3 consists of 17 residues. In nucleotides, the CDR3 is TGCGCCAGCAGCTTGGGGACAGGGAGCTCCTATAATTCACCCCTCCACTTT. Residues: CASSLGTGSSYNSPLHF.

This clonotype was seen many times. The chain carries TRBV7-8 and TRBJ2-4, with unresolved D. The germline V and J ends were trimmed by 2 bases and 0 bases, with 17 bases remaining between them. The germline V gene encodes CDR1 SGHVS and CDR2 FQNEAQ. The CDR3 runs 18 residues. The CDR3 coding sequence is TGTGCCAGCAGCTTAAAGCTGTTGGACGCCTTAGCCAAAAACATTCAGTACTTC. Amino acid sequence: CASSLKLLDALAKNIQYF.

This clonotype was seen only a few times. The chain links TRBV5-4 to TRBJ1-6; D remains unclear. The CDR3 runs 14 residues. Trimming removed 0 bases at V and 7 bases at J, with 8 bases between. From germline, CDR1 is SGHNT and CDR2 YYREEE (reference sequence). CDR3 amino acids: CASSLDLGNSPLHF. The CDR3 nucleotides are TGTGCCAGCAGCTTGGATCTGGGGAATTCACCCCTCCACTTT.

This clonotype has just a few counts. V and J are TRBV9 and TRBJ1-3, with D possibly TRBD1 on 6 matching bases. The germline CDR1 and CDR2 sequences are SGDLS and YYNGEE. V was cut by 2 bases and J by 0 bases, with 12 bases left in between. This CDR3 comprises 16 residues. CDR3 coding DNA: TGTGCCAGCAGCGTTTCGGGACAATCCTCTGGAAACACCATATATTTT. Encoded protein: CASSVSGQSSGNTIYF. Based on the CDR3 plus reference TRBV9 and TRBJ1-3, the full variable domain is DSGVTQTPKHLITATGQRVTLRCSPRSGDLSVYWYQQSLDQGLQFLIQYYNGEERAKGNILERFSAQQFPDLHSELNLSSLELGDSALYFCASSVSGQSSGNTIYFGEGSWLTVV.

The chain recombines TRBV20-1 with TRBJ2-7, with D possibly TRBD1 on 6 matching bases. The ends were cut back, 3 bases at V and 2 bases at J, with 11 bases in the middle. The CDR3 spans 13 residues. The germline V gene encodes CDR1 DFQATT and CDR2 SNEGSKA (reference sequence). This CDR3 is CSARKRDTYEQYF. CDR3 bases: TGCAGTGCTAGGAAAAGGGACACCTACGAGCAGTACTTC.

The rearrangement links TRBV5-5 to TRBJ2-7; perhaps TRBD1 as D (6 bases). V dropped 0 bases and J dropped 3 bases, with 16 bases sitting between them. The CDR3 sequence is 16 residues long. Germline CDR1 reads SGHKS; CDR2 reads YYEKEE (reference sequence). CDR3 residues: CASSLGRGWGLYEQYF. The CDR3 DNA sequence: TGTGCCAGCAGCTTGGGTAGGGGATGGGGGCTCTACGAGCAGTACTTC. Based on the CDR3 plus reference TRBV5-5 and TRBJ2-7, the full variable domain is DAGVTQSPTHLIKTRGQQVTLRCSPISGHKSVSWYQQVLGQGPQFIFQYYEKEERGRGNFPDRFSARQFPNYSSELNVNALLLGDSALYLCASSLGRGWGLYEQYFGPGTRLTVT.

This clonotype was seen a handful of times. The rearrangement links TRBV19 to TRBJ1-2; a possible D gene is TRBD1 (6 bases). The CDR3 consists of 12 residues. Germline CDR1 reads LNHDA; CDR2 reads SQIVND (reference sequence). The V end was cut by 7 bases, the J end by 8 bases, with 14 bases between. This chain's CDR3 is CASTQQGWGYTF. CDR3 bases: TGTGCCAGTACCCAACAGGGATGGGGCTACACCTTC.

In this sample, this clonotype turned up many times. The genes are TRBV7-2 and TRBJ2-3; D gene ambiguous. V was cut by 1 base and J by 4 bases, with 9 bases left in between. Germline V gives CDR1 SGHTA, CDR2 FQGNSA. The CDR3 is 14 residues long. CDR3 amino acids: CASSLGPASDTQYF. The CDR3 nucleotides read TGTGCCAGCAGCTTAGGGCCCGCCTCAGATACGCAGTATTTT.

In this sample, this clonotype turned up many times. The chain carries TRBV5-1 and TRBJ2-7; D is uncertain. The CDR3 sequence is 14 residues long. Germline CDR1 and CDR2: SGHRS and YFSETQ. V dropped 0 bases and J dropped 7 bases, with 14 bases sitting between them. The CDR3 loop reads CASSLGNSVEEQYF. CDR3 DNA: TGCGCCAGCAGCTTGGGCAACTCGGTGGAGGAGCAGTACTTC.

CDR3 nucleotides: TGCGCCAGCAGCTTGGCCGCTGGCAGCCAAGAGACCCAGTACTTC. This codes for CASSLAAGSQETQYF. The gene calls are TRBV5-1 and TRBJ2-5; D call uncertain. The germline V and J ends were trimmed by 0 bases and 1 base, with 10 bases remaining between them. This CDR3 has 15 amino acids. Germline CDR1 is SGHRS and CDR2 is YFSETQ. The variable domain in full, with the rest retrieved from reference TRBV5-1 and TRBJ2-5, is KAGVTQTPRYLIKTRGQQVTLSCSPISGHRSVSWYQQTPGQGLQFLFEYFSETQRNKGNFPGRFSGRQFSNSRSEMNVSTLELGDSALYLCASSLAAGSQETQYFGPGTRLLVL.

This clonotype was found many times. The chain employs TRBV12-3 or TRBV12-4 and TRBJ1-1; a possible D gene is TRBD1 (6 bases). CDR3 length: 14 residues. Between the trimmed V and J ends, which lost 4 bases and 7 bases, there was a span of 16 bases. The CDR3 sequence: CASSSQGKGIEAFF. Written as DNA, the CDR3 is TGTGCCAGCAGTTCCCAGGGGAAAGGGATTGAAGCTTTCTTT.

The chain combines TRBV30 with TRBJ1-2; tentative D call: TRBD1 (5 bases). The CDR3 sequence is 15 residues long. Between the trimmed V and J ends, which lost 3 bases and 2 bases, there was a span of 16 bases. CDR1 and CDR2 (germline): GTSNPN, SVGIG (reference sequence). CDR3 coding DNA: TGTGCCTGGAGGTTTACAGGCGTAGCAAACTATGGCTACACCTTC. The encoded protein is CAWRFTGVANYGYTF.

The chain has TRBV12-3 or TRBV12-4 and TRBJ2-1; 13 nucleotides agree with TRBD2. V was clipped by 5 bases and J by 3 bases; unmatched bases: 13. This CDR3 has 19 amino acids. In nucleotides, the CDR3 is TGTGCCAGCAGTCCCCGAGGACTAGCGGGAGTCCCTCTCTACAATGAGCAGTTCTTC. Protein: CASSPRGLAGVPLYNEQFF.

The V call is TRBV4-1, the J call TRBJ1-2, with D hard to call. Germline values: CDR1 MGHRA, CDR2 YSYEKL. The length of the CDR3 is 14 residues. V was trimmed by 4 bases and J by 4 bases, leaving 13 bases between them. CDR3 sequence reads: CASSRDRGVYGYTF. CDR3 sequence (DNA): TGCGCCAGCAGCCGAGACCGCGGGGTCTATGGCTACACCTTC.